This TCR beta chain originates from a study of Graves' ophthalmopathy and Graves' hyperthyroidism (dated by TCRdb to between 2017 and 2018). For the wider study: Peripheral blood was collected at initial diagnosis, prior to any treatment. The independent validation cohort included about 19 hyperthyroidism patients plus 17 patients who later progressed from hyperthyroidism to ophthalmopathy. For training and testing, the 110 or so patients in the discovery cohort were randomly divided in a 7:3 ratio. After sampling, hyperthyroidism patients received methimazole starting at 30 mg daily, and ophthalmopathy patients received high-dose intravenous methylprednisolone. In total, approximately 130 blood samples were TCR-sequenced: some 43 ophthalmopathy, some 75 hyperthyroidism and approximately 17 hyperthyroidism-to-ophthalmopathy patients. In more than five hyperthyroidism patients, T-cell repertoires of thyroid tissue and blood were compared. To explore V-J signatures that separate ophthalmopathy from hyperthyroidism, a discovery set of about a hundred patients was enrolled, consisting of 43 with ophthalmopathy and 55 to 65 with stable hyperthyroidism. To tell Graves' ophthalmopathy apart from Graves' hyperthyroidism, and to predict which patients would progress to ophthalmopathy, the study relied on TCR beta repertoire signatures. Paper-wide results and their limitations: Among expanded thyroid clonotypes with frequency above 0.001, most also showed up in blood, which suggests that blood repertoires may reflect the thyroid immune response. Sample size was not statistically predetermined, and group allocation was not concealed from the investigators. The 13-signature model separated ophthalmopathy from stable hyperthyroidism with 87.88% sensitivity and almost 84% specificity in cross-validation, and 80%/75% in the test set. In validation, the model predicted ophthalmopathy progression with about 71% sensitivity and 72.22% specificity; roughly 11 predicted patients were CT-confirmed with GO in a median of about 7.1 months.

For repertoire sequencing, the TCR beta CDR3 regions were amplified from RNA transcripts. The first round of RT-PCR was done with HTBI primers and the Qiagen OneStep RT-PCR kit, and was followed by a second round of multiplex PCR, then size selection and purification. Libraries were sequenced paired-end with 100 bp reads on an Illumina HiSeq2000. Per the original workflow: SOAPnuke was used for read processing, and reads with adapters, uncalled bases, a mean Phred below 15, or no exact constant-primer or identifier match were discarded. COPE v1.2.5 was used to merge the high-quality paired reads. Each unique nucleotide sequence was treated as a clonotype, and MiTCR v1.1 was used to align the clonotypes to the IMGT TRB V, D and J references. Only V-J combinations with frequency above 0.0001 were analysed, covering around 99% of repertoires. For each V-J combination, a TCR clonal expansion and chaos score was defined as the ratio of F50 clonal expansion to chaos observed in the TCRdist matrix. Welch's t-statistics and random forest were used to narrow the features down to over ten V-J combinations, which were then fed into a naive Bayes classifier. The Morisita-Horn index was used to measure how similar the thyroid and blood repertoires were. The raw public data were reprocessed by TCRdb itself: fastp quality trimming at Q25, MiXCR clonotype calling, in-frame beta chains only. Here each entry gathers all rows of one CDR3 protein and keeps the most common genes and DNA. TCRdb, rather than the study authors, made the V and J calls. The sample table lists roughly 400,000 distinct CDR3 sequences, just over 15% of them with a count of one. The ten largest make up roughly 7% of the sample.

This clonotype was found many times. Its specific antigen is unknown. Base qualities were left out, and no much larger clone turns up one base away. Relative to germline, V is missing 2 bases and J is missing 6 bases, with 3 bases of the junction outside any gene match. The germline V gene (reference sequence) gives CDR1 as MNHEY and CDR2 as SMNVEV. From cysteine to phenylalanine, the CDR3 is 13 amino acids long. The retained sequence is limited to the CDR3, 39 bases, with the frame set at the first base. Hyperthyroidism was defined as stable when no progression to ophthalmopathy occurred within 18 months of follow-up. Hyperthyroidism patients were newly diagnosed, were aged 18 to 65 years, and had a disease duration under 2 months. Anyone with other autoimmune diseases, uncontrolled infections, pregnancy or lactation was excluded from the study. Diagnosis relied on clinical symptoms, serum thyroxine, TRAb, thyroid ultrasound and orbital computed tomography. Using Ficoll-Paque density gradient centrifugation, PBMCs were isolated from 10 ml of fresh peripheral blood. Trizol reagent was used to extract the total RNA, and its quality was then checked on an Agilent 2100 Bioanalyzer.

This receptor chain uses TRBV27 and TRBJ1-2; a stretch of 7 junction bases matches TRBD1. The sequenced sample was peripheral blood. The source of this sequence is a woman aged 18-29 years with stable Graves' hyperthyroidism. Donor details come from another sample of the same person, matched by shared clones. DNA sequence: TGTGCCAGCAGTTTAGAACAGGGGAATGGCTACACCTTC. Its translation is CASSLEQGNGYTF.